The entry that follows covers one TCR beta chain sequence. The antigen remains undetermined. This sample stems from a study of memory CD4+ T cells and cytomegalovirus serostatus. The ends were cut back, 5 bases at V and 4 bases at J, with 11 bases in the middle. Germline assignment: CDR1 SNHLY and CDR2 FYNNEI. CDR3 size: 13 residues. In the authors' workflow: After removing out-of-frame reads, around 2 million distinct TCRbeta sequences remained. The assay was immunoSEQ multiplex PCR, and TCRdb's table has in-frame clones only and misses some. Clonal size and the V and J genes are those of that table, whereas D and trimming came from the DNA. The repertoire holds approximately 42,000 clones, 79% seen once, with around 1.1% in the top ten. The sort gate was single viable CD3+CD4+CD8-CD45RO+ cells for memory CD4+ T cells. Whole-study findings and limits: The CMV-associated TCR signature appears largely within the CD4+ memory repertoire. Of 150 to 200 reported CMV TCRbeta sequences, under 70 were found in memory CD4+ repertoires.

The material sequenced was memory CD4+ T cells from blood. This rearrangement joins TRBV2 to TRBJ2-5; no clear D gene. The receptor was derived from an adult in good health and CMV-seronegative. The CDR3 here is CASSKRMGETQYF. CDR3 nucleotides: TGTGCCAGCAGTAAACGGATGGGAGAGACCCAGTACTTC.